These 2 T cell receptor beta chains were sequenced from one sample in a study of T cells in women clearing cervical HPV infection. Sequenced by immunoSEQ multiplex PCR; TCRdb stores in-frame clones only, minus some. Its table lists 20,000 or so clones. Source material: blood buffy coat. The receptor set was obtained from a woman aged 18 to 75 with a cervical HPV16 infection that either progressed to CIN3+ or cleared (not recorded which).

To note about this clone: Coverage ceases 3 residues before the CDR3 finishes, and the germline J gene fills in the end. The chain joins TRBV5-1 to TRBJ1-1, with TRBD1 identical over 7 bases. CDR3 length: 15 residues. J gave up 7 bases and V 4 bases, and 13 bases lay outside the gene matches. From germline, CDR1 is SGHRS and CDR2 YFSETQ. CDR3 bases read: TGCGCCAGCAGCGTTGAGCCGGGACAGTCCATTGAA. It yields the protein CASSVEPGQSIE. The CDR3 as a whole reads CASSVEPGQSIEAFF.

Notes on this clone: Sequencing ends 3 residues short of the CDR3 end; the germline J gene provides the rest. This chain connects TRBV5-4 to TRBJ2-5; possibly TRBD1 for D (6 bases). This CDR3 contains 14 residues. The germline V gene has CDR1 SGHNT and CDR2 YYREEE (reference sequence). The germline V and J ends were trimmed by 4 bases and 5 bases, with 15 bases remaining between them. The part of the CDR3 DNA that was read is TGTGCCAGCAGCGAGGGACACGGGCTGGAGACC. Translation gives CASSEGHGLET. The full CDR3 reads CASSEGHGLETQYF.